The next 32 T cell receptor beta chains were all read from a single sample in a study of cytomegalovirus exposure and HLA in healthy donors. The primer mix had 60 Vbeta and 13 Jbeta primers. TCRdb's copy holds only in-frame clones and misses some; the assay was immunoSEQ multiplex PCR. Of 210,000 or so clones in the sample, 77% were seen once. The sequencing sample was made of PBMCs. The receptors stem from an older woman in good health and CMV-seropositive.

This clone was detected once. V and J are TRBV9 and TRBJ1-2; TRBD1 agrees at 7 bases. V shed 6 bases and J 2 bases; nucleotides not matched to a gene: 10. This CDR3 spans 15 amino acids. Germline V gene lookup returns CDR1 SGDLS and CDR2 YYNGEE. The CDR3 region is CASTKTGSDNYGYTF. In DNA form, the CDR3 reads TGTGCCAGCACCAAGACAGGGTCCGACAACTATGGCTACACCTTC.

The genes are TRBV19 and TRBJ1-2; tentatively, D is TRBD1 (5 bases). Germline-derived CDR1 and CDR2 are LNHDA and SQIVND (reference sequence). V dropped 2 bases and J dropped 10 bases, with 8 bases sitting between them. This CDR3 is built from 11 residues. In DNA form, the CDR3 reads TGTGCCAGTAGTATACAGGACACCTACACCTTC. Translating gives CASSIQDTYTF. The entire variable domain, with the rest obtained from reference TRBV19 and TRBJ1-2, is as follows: DGGITQSPKYLFRKEGQNVTLSCEQNLNHDAMYWYRQDPGQGLRLIYYSQIVNDFQKGDIAEGYSVSREKKESFPLTVTSAQKNPTAFYLCASSIQDTYTFGSGTRLTVV.

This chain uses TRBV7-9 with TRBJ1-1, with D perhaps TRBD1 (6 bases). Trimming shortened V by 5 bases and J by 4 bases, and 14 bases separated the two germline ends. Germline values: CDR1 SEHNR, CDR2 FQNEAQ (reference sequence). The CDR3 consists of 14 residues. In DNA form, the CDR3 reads TGTGCCAGCAGCCCCTTAGGGGGGGTCACTGAAGCTTTCTTT. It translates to CASSPLGGVTEAFF.

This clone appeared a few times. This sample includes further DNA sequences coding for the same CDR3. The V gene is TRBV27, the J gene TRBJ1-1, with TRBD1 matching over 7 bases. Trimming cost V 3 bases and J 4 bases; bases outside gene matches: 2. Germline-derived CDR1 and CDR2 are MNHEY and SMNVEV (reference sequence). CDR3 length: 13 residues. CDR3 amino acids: CASSFDRVTEAFF. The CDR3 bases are TGTGCCAGCAGTTTCGACAGGGTCACTGAAGCTTTCTTT.

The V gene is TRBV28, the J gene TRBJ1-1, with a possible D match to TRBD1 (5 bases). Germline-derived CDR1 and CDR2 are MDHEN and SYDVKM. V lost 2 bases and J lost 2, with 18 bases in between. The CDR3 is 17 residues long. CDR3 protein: CASSLHLRQTSNTEAFF. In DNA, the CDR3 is TGTGCCAGCAGTTTACACCTCAGACAGACATCTAACACTGAAGCTTTCTTT.

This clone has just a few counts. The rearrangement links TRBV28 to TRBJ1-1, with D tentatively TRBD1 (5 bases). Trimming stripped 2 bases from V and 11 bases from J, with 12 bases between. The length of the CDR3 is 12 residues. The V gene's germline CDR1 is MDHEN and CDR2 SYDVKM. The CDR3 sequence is CASSLQGSVAFF. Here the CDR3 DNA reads TGTGCCAGCAGTTTACAGGGATCAGTTGCTTTCTTT.

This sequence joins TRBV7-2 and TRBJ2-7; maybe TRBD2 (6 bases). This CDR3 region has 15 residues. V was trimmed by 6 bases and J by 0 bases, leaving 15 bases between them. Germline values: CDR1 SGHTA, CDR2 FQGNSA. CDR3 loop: CASSFREVLSYEQYF. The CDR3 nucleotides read TGTGCCAGCAGTTTTAGGGAGGTTCTCTCCTACGAGCAGTACTTC.

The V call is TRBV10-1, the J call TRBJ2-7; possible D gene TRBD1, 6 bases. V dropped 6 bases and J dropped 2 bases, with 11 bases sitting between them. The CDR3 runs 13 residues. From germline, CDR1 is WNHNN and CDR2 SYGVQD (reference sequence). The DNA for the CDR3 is TGCGCCAGCAGGGCGGACAGCACCTACGAGCAGTACTTC. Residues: CASRADSTYEQYF.

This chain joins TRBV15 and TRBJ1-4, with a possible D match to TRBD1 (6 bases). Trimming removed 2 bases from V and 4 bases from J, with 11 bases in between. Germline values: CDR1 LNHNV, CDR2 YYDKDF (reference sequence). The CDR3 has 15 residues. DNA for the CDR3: TGTGCCACCAGCAGACAGACAGGAGATAATGAAAAACTGTTTTTT. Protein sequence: CATSRQTGDNEKLFF.

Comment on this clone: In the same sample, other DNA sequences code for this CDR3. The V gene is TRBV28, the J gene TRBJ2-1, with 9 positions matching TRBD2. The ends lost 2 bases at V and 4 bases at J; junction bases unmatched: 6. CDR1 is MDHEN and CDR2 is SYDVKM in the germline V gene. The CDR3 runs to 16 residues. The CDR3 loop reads CASSLVAGGTYNEQFF. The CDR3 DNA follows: TGTGCCAGCAGTTTAGTGGCGGGGGGGACTTACAATGAGCAGTTCTTC.

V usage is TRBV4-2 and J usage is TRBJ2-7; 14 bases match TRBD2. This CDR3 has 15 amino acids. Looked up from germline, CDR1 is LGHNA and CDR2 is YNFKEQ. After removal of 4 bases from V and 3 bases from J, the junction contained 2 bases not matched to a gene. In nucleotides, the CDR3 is TGTGCCAGCAGCCCCGGGACTAGCGGGAGCTACGAGCAGTACTTC. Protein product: CASSPGTSGSYEQYF.

The CDR3 sequence is CASSERGFGEKLFF. DNA of the CDR3: TGTGCCAGCAGTGAACGGGGATTTGGGGAAAAACTGTTTTTT. V gene TRBV6-1 combines with J gene TRBJ1-4; D not certain. Trimming removed 2 bases at V and 8 bases at J, with 12 bases between. The CDR3 extends over 14 amino acids. Per the germline V gene, CDR1 is MNHNS and CDR2 is SASEGT.

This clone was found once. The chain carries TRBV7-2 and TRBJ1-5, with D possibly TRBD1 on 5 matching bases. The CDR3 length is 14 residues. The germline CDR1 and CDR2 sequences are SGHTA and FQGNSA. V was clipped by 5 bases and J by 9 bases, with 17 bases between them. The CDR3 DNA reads TGTGCCAGCAGCCCTCAGGCCGGCGGGGGGCCCCAGCATTTT. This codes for CASSPQAGGGPQHF.

CDR3 region: CASSFNTGNTEAFF. DNA of the CDR3: TGCGCCAGCAGCTTTAATACGGGGAACACTGAAGCTTTCTTT. The V and J genes are TRBV5-1 and TRBJ1-1; D unresolved. Germline CDR1 SGHRS, CDR2 YFSETQ. V was shortened by 2 bases and J by 1 base, with 9 bases between the two germline ends. The CDR3 extends over 14 amino acids. Filled out from reference TRBV5-1 and TRBJ1-1, the complete variable domain reads KAGVTQTPRYLIKTRGQQVTLSCSPISGHRSVSWYQQTPGQGLQFLFEYFSETQRNKGNFPGRFSGRQFSNSRSEMNVSTLELGDSALYLCASSFNTGNTEAFFGQGTRLTVV.

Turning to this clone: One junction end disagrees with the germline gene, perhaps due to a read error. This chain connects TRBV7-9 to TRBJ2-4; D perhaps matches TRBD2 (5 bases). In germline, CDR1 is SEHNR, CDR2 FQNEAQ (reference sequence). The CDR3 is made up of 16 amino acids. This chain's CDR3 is CSSSFSTAGAKNIQYF. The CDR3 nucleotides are TGTTCCAGCAGCTTCTCTACCGCGGGTGCCAAAAACATTCAGTACTTC.

This CDR3 is CATSRDGRGYNEQFF. CDR3 DNA: TGTGCCACCAGCAGAGACGGGAGAGGATACAATGAGCAGTTCTTC. The chain recombines TRBV15 with TRBJ2-1; possible D gene TRBD2, 6 bases. The CDR3 has 15 residues. The germline CDR1 and CDR2 sequences are LNHNV and YYDKDF (reference sequence). Trimming cost V 0 bases and J 4 bases, with 10 bases left between them.

The chain's CDR3 is CASRDGPDRGTEAFF. CDR3 bases: TGTGCCAGCAGGGATGGGCCCGACAGGGGCACTGAAGCTTTCTTT. The genes are TRBV6-1 and TRBJ1-1; 8 positions match TRBD1. The ends lost 6 bases at V and 4 bases at J; junction bases unmatched: 10. CDR1 is MNHNS and CDR2 is SASEGT in the germline V gene. This CDR3 contains 15 residues.

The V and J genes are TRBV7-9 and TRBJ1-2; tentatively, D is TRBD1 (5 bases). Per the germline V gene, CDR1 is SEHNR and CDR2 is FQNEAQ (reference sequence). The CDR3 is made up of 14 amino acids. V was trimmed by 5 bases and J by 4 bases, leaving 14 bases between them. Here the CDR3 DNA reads TGTGCCAGCAGCCTCCTCGGGGGTGCCTATGGCTACACCTTC. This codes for CASSLLGGAYGYTF.

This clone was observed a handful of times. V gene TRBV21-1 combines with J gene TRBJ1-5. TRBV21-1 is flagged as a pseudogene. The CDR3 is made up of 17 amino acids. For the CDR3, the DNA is TGTGCCAGCAGGGGGGGTCTCAATGGGACGGGGAATCAGCCCCAGCATTTT. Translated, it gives CASRGGLNGTGNQPQHF.

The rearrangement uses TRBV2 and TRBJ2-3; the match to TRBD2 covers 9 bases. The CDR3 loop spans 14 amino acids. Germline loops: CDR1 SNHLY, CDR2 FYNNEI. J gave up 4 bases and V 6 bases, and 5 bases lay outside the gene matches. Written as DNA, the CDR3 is TGTGCCAGCAGGGTCGCGGGGGGGCCAGATACGCAGTATTTT. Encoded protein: CASRVAGGPDTQYF.

The CDR3 spells CAWRTGQGLSYF. The CDR3 nucleotides read TGTGCCTGGAGGACGGGACAGGGATTGTCGTACTTC. The chain recombines TRBV30 with TRBJ2-7; 9 bases are a match to TRBD1. The CDR3 loop spans 12 amino acids. V lost 3 bases, J lost 12 bases, and 9 bases stayed unmatched. Germline CDR1 is GTSNPN and CDR2 is SVGIG (reference sequence).

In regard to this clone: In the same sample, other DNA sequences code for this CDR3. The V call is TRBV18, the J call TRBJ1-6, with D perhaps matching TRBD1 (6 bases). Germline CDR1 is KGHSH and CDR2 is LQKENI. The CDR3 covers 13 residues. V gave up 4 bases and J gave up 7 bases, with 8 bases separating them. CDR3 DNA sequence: TGTGCCAGCTCACGGACAGCCAATTCACCCCTCCACTTT. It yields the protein CASSRTANSPLHF.

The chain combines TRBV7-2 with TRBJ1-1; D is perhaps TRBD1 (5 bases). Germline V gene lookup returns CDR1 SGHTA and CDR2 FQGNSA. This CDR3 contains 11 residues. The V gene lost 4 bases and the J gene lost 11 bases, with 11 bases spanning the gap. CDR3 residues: CASSWTGGAFF. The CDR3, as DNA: TGTGCCAGCAGCTGGACCGGGGGTGCTTTCTTT.

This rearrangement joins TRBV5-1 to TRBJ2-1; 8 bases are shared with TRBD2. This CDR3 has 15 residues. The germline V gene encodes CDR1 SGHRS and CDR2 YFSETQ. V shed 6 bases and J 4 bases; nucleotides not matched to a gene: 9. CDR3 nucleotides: TGCGCCAGCACCCAAGCGGGGGTTGAGTACAATGAGCAGTTCTTC. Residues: CASTQAGVEYNEQFF.

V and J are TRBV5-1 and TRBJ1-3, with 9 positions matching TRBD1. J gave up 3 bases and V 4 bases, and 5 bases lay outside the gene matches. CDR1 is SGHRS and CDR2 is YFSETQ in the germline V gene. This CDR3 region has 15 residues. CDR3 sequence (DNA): TGCGCCAGCAGCCAACAGGGGGCTGATGGAAACACCATATATTTT. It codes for CASSQQGADGNTIYF.

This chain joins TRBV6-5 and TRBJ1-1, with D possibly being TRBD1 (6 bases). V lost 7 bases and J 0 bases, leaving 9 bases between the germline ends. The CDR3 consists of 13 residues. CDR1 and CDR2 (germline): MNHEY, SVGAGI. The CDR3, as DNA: TGTGCCAGCAAAAGGGACATGAACACTGAAGCTTTCTTT. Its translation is CASKRDMNTEAFF.

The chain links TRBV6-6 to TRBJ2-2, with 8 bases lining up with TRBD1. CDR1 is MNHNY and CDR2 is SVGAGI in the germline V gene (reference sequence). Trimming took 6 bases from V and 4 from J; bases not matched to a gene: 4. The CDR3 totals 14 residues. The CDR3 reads CASRPGQGTGELFF. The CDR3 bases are TGTGCCAGCAGACCTGGACAGGGCACCGGGGAGCTGTTTTTT.

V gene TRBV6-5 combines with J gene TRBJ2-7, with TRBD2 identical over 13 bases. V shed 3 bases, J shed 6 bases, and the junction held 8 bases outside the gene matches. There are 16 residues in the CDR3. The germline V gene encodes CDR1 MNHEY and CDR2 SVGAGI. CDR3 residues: CASSYASGLAGREQYF. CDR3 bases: TGTGCCAGCAGTTATGCCTCGGGACTAGCGGGACGCGAGCAGTACTTC.

CDR3 residues: CASSSNRAANYGYTF. CDR3 sequence (DNA): TGTGCCAGCAGCTCAAACAGGGCAGCTAACTATGGCTACACCTTC. J is TRBJ1-2 and V is TRBV2; possible D gene TRBD1, 6 bases. Germline V gene data show CDR1 as SNHLY and CDR2 as FYNNEI. Trimming took 6 bases from V and 0 from J, leaving 14 bases between them. The CDR3 has 15 amino acids.

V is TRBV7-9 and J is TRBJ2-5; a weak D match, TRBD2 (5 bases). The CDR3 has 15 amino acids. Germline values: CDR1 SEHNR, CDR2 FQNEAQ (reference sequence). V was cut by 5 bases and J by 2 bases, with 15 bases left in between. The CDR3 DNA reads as TGTGCCAGCAGCCCGGGTGCGGGCCTTCAAGAGACCCAGTACTTC. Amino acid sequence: CASSPGAGLQETQYF.

The CDR3 spells CASSPPSGRAYNEQFF. CDR3 sequence (DNA): TGTGCCAGCTCACCACCTAGCGGGAGGGCCTACAATGAGCAGTTCTTC. The chain joins TRBV18 to TRBJ2-1, with TRBD2 identical over 11 bases. Germline V gene sequence: CDR1 KGHSH, CDR2 LQKENI. After removal of 0 bases from V and 2 bases from J, the junction contained 0 bases not matched to a gene. The CDR3 is 16 amino acids.

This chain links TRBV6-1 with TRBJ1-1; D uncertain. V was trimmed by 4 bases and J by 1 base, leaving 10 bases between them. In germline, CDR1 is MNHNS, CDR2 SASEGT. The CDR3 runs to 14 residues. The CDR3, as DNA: TGTGCCAGCAGTGGAGGCCAAGGGAACACTGAAGCTTTCTTT. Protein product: CASSGGQGNTEAFF.